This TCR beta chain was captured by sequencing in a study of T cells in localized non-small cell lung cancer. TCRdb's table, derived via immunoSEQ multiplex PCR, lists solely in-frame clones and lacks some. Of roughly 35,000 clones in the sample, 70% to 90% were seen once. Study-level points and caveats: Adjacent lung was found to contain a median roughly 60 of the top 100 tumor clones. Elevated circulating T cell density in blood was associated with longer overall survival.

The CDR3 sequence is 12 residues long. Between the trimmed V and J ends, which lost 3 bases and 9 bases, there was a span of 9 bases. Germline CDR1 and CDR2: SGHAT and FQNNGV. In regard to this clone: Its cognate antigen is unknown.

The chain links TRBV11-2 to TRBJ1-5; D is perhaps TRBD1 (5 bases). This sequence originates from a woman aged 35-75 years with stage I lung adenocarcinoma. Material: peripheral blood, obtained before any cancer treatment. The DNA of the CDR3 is TGTGCCAGCAGCTTGGGGGATGGGCCCCAGCATTTT. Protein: CASSLGDGPQHF.